These 7 T cell receptor beta chains came from one sample sequenced in a study of graft-versus-host responses after intestinal transplantation. Libraries were prepared by immunoSEQ multiplex PCR; TCRdb keeps only in-frame clonotypes and omits some of them. The data show about 90,000 clones, approximately 95% seen once. Their specific antigens are unknown. The sample in question was unstimulated CD8+ T cells sorted from spleen or lymph node cells, obtained before transplant. Receptors originate from a human donor who was the organ donor for an intestinal transplant.

This clone was observed once. This chain joins TRBV10-3 and TRBJ2-7, with D possibly matching TRBD1 (6 bases). V was trimmed by 3 bases and J by 3 bases, leaving 21 bases between them. CDR3 length: 17 residues. Germline V gene data show CDR1 as ENHRY and CDR2 as SYGVKD. CDR3: CAISDYLDRRINYEQYF. The DNA of the CDR3 is TGTGCCATCAGTGATTACCTGGACAGACGAATAAACTACGAGCAGTACTTC.

The rearrangement links TRBV4-1 to TRBJ2-7; TRBD2 is a possible D gene (6 bases). Per the germline V gene, CDR1 is MGHRA and CDR2 is YSYEKL. There are 15 residues in the CDR3. V gave up 4 bases and J gave up 2 bases, with 15 bases separating them. CDR3 sequence: CASSPRGIWAYEQYF. The CDR3 DNA sequence: TGCGCCAGCAGCCCTCGGGGGATCTGGGCCTACGAGCAGTACTTC.

This clone showed up just a few times. J is TRBJ2-5 and V is TRBV5-6; 10 bases are a match to TRBD2. Germline V gene sequence: CDR1 SGHDT, CDR2 YYEEEE. With V trimmed by 9 bases and J by 1 base, 15 bases remained unmatched. The CDR3 spans 17 residues. The DNA of the CDR3 is TGTGCCAACACCCCGAGCCTAGCGGGAGTCGTCCAAGAGACCCAGTACTTC. The encoded protein is CANTPSLAGVVQETQYF.

V usage is TRBV7-9 and J usage is TRBJ2-2, with 10 bases fitting TRBD1. The V gene end was trimmed by 7 bases and the J gene end by 6 bases; junction bases not matched to a gene: 5. This CDR3 comprises 14 residues. Germline V gives CDR1 SEHNR, CDR2 FQNEAQ (reference sequence). The DNA for the CDR3 is TGTGCCAGCATGGGACAGGGGTCTTCCGGGGAGCTGTTTTTT. This encodes CASMGQGSSGELFF.

The chain joins TRBV5-6 to TRBJ2-7; weak D call: TRBD1 (6 bases). This CDR3 spans 14 amino acids. V lost 4 bases and J lost 3, with 14 bases in between. CDR1 is SGHDT, CDR2 YYEEEE, per germline. The CDR3 protein is CASSGGSKGYEQYF. CDR3 DNA sequence: TGTGCCAGCAGCGGGGGCTCTAAGGGCTACGAGCAGTACTTC.

The chain carries TRBV19 and TRBJ2-7; D gene ambiguous. V was trimmed by 7 bases and J by 6 bases, leaving 13 bases between them. The CDR3 is made up of 12 amino acids. The germline CDR1 and CDR2 sequences are LNHDA and SQIVND (reference sequence). CDR3 nucleotide sequence: TGTGCCAGTACTAACTCCCCCTCCGAGCAGTACTTC. This sequence encodes CASTNSPSEQYF.

The chain employs TRBV9 and TRBJ2-1; weak D call: TRBD1 (5 bases). The germline V gene encodes CDR1 SGDLS and CDR2 YYNGEE. Between the trimmed V and J ends, which lost 4 bases and 2 bases, there was a span of 13 bases. This CDR3 is 15 amino acids long. CDR3: CASSPRQGAYNEQFF. The CDR3 region has the DNA TGTGCCAGCAGCCCCCGGCAGGGCGCCTACAATGAGCAGTTCTTC.